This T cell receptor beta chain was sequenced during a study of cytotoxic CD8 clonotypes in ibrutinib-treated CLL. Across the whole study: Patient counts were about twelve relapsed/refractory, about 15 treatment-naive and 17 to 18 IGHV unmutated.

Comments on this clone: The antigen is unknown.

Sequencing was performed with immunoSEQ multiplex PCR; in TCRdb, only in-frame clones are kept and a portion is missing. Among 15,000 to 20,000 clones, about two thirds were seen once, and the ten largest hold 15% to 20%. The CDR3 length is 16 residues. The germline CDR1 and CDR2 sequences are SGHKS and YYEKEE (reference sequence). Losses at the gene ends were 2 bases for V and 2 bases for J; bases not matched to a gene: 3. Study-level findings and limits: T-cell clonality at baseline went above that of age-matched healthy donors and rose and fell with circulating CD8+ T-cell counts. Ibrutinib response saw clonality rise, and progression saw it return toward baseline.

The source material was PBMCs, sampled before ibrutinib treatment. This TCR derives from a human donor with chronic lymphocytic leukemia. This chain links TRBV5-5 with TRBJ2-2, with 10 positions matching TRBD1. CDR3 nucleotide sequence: TGTGCCAGCAGCTTAGGGACAGGGGCTAACACCGGGGAGCTGTTTTTT. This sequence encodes CASSLGTGANTGELFF.